This TCR beta chain derives from a study of blood T cell repertoires in COVID-19. Study summary: Acute and convalescent COVID-19 samples came from the United States, Italy and Spain. In each case, the material was cDNA or gDNA derived from T cells, B-cell-depleted T cells, or PBMCs.

Source study methods: Researchers report that nucleated cell counts were estimated from reference gene primer amplification. The repertoire was sequenced with immunoSEQ multiplex PCR; TCRdb's copy has only in-frame clones and lacks some. V and J calls and clone size follow that table, whereas D and trimming were derived from the DNA. This sample has about 33,000 clones, with around 88% found just once. V was cut by 2 bases and J by 2 bases, with 10 bases left in between. Germline CDR1 and CDR2: SGHNT and YYREEE (reference sequence). This CDR3 region has 14 residues. The sequenced sample consisted of peripheral blood. The source of this sequence is a human donor in a cohort sampled during active COVID-19. The V gene is TRBV5-4, the J gene TRBJ1-1; TRBD1 is a possible D gene (5 bases). The CDR3 sequence: CASSFGAANTEAFF. CDR3 in DNA: TGTGCCAGCAGCTTTGGGGCAGCCAACACTGAAGCTTTCTTT.